This T cell receptor (beta chain) was obtained from a study of blood T cell repertoires in COVID-19. The overall study: From the United States, Italy and Spain came samples of acute and convalescent COVID-19. T cells, B-cell-depleted T cells, or PBMCs provided the cDNA or gDNA that served as material.

Of note for this clone: Other DNA sequences of this sample code for an identical CDR3.

Per the germline V gene, CDR1 is MNHEY and CDR2 is SVGAGI. The CDR3 spans 14 residues. V gave up 2 bases and J gave up 7 bases; unmatched junction bases: 6. Profiling relied on immunoSEQ multiplex PCR, and the TCRdb table lists in-frame clones only, not all of them. The sample lists about 82,000 clones, just under 85% seen once, with more than 15% in the top ten. This TCR was recovered from a man aged 80 or over with active or convalescent COVID-19. The chain carries TRBV6-5 and TRBJ1-2; TRBD1 matches 8 bases. Sequencing used peripheral blood. The CDR3: CASSYTGQGSGYTF. Here the CDR3 DNA reads TGTGCCAGCAGTTACACTGGACAGGGAAGTGGCTACACCTTC.